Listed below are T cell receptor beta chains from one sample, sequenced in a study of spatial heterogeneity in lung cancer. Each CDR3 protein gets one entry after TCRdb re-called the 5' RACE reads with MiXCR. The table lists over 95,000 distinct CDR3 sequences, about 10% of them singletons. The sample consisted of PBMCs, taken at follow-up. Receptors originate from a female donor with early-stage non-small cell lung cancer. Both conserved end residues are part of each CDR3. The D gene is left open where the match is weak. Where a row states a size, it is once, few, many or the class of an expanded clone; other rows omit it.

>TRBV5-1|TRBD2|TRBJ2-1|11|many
TGCGCCAGCAGCTATAGCGGGGAAGAGTTCTTC
CASSYSGEEFF
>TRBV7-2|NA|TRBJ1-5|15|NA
TGTGCCAGCAGCTTAGGCGACCTGGGTAGTCAGCCCCAGCATTTT
CASSLGDLGSQPQHF
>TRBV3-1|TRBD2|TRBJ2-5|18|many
TGTGCCAGCAGCCAAGTTCTAGCGGGAGGTCCTGATGGAGAGACCCAGTACTTC
CASSQVLAGGPDGETQYF
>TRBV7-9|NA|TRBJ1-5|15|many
TGTGCCAGCAGCTTAGGAGTGGTTCTAGCGGAGCCCCAGCATTTT
CASSLGVVLAEPQHF
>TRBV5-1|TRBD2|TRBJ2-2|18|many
TGCGCCAGCAGTAGAGTAGCGGGAGGCCTACCTAACACCGGGGAGCTGTTTTTT
CASSRVAGGLPNTGELFF
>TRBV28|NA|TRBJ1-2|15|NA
TGTGCCAGCACCATTTCCGGGAGATCTAACTATGGCTACACCTTC
CASTISGRSNYGYTF
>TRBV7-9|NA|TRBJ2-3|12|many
TGTGCCAGCAGCTTTAGCGCAGATACGCAGTATTTT
CASSFSADTQYF
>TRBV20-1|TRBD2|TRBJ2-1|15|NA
TGCAGTGCCACCCTAGGACTAGGCTCCCACAATGAGCAGTTCTTC
CSATLGLGSHNEQFF
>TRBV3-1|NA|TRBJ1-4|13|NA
TGTGCCAGCGGAAAAGCGACTAATGAAAAACTGTTTTTT
CASGKATNEKLFF
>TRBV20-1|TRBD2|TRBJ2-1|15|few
TGCAGTGCTGTCCCTCTAGGGCGGGAGTGGATGGAGCAGTTCTTC
CSAVPLGREWMEQFF
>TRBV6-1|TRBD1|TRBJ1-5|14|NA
TGTGCCAGCAGTCAGGGGGGGTTGACTCAGCCCCAGCATTTT
CASSQGGLTQPQHF
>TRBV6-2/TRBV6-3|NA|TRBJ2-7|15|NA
TGTGCCAGCAGTTATGGTCTCCTGAGCTCCTACGAGCAGTACTTC
CASSYGLLSSYEQYF
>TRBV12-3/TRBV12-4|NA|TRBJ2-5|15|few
TGTGCCAGCAGCCCTGGGGATGCACACCAAGAGACCCAGTACTTC
CASSPGDAHQETQYF
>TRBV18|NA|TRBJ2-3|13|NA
TGTGCCAGCTCATCCCTACAAGAAGATACGCAGTATTTT
CASSSLQEDTQYF
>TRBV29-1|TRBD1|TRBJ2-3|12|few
TGCAGCGCCCGACAGGGGGGGAATACGCAGTATTTT
CSARQGGNTQYF
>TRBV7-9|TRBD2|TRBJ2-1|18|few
TGTGCCAGCAGCCCCCACCCCCGGCTAGCGGGAGCCTACAATGAGCAGTTCTTC
CASSPHPRLAGAYNEQFF
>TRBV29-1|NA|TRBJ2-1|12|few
TGCAGCGCGGGAGTCTCCTACAATGAGCAGTTCTTC
CSAGVSYNEQFF
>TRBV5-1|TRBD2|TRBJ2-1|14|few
TGCGCCAGCAGCTTAGGACTAGCGTTACATGAGCAGTTCTTC
CASSLGLALHEQFF
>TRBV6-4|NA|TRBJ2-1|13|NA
TGTGCCAGCAGTGACTCTGGTTACGGTGAGCAGTTCTTC
CASSDSGYGEQFF
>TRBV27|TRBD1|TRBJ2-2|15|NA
TGTGCCAGCAGTTCTCGGACAGGGCCCACCGGGGAGCTGTTTTTT
CASSSRTGPTGELFF
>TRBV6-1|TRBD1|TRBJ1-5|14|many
TGTGCCAGCAGTGAAGGCCAGGGGGCCCAGCCCCAGCATTTT
CASSEGQGAQPQHF
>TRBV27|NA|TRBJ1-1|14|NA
TGTGCCAGCAGTTTTACAGCAATGAACACTGAAGCTTTCTTT
CASSFTAMNTEAFF
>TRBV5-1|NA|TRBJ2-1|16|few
TGCGCCAGCAGCCGGAGGGCTAGCGCTACCTACAATGAGCAGTTCTTC
CASSRRASATYNEQFF
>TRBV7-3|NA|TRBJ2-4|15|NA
TGTGCCAGCAGCTTCGCCGTCCTAGCCAAAAACATTCAGTACTTC
CASSFAVLAKNIQYF
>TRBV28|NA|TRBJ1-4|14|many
TGTGCCAGCAGTTTTAGTGGAATTCCTCCGAAACTGTTTTTT
CASSFSGIPPKLFF
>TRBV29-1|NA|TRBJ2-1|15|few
TGCAGCGTTTTAGGGGGGGAGTTATCCTACAATGAGCAGTTCTTC
CSVLGGELSYNEQFF
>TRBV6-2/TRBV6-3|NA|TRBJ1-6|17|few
TGTGCCAGCAGTTCAAGGACCAGGACGGCCTATAATTCACCCCTCCACTTT
CASSSRTRTAYNSPLHF
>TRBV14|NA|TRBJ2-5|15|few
TGTGCCAGCAGCCAAGCCGCAACCCTACAAGAGACCCAGTACTTC
CASSQAATLQETQYF
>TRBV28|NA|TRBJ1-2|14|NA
TGTGCCAGCAGTTTAAGTCGGGGACTCTATGGCTACACCTTC
CASSLSRGLYGYTF
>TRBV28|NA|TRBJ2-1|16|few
TGTGCCAGCAGTACACCGACGCGGCGATACTACAATGAGCAGTTCTTC
CASSTPTRRYYNEQFF
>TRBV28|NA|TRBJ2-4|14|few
TGTGCCAGCAGTTCCCCAGAGGCCAAAAACATTCAGTACTTC
CASSSPEAKNIQYF
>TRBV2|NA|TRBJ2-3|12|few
TGTGCCAGCTCGAGGGGCAGAGATACGCAGTATTTT
CASSRGRDTQYF
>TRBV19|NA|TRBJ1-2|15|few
TGTGCCAGTACTAAGGCCATCACCGGCTTCTATGGCTACACCTTC
CASTKAITGFYGYTF
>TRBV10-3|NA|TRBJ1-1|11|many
TGTGCCGTGCAGGGAGTTGCTGAAGCTTTCTTT
CAVQGVAEAFF
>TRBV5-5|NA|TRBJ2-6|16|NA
TGTGCCAGCAGCCCCTACCCCAGGACTGGGGCCAACGTCCTGACTTTC
CASSPYPRTGANVLTF
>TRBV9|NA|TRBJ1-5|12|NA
TGTGCCAGCAGCAAAGGGGGACAGCCCCAGCATTTT
CASSKGGQPQHF
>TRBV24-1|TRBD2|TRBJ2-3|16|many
TGTGCCACCAGTGACCGAGCGGGAGGAGGTAGTGATACGCAGTATTTT
CATSDRAGGGSDTQYF
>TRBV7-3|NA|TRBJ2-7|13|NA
TGTGCCAGCAGCTTACAGACCAGCTACGAGCAGTACTTC
CASSLQTSYEQYF
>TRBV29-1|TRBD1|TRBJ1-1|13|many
TGCAGCGTCGCCCGACAGGGGAACACTGAAGCTTTCTTT
CSVARQGNTEAFF
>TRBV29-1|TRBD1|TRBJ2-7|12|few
TGCAGCGTTGAGACAGGGCCCTACGAGCAGTACTTC
CSVETGPYEQYF
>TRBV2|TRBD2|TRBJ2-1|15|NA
TGTGCCAGCATGGGGATGGCGGGAGGGAACAATGAGCAGTTCTTC
CASMGMAGGNNEQFF
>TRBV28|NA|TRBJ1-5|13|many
TGTGCCAGCAGTTTCGAGGGCAATCAGCCCCAGCATTTT
CASSFEGNQPQHF
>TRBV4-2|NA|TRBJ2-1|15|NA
TGTGCCAGCAGCCAAGAAGGACCCCGAGGGAATGAGCAGTTCTTC
CASSQEGPRGNEQFF
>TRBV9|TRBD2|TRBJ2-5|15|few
TGTGCCAGCAGCGCTGGGACTAGCGAATTAGAGACCCAGTACTTC
CASSAGTSELETQYF
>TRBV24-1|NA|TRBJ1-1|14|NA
TGTGCCACCAGTGATTGGGCCGGACATACTGAAGCTTTCTTT
CATSDWAGHTEAFF
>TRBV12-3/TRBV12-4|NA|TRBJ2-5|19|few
TGTGCCAGCAGTTTAAGGAAGGGGGGTACTCTTCTAACAAAAGAGACCCAGTACTTC
CASSLRKGGTLLTKETQYF
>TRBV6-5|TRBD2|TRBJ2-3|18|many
TGTGCCAGCAGTGGTAAGGGACTAGCGGGAGGGCCTACAGATACGCAGTATTTT
CASSGKGLAGGPTDTQYF
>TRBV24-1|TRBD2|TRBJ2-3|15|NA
TGTGCCACCAGTGTTGGACTAGCGGGAGGAGATACGCAGTATTTT
CATSVGLAGGDTQYF
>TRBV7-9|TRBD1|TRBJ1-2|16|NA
TGTGCCAGCAGCGCCCAGGGGACAGGGGTCAACTATGGCTACACCTTC
CASSAQGTGVNYGYTF
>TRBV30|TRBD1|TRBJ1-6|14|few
TGTGCCTGGGGGGAGAGGGACAGTAATTCACCCCTCCACTTT
CAWGERDSNSPLHF